This TCR beta chain came from a study of T cell changes during pregnancy in multiple sclerosis. Libraries were prepared by immunoSEQ multiplex PCR; TCRdb keeps only in-frame clonotypes and omits some of them. The table has approximately 98,000 clones, 92% seen once. The origin of this receptor is a female donor in good health, enrolled as a control in a pregnancy study. Sequenced material: peripheral blood, taken after pregnancy.

DNA for the CDR3: TGTGCCAACCCCCATAGGCAGGGTAACACCGGGGAGCTGTTTTTT. Protein sequence: CANPHRQGNTGELFF. The chain is built from TRBV21-1 and TRBJ2-2; the table's TRBD1 call for D was not verified on the DNA. TRBV21-1 is described as a pseudogene. The CDR3 totals 15 residues.